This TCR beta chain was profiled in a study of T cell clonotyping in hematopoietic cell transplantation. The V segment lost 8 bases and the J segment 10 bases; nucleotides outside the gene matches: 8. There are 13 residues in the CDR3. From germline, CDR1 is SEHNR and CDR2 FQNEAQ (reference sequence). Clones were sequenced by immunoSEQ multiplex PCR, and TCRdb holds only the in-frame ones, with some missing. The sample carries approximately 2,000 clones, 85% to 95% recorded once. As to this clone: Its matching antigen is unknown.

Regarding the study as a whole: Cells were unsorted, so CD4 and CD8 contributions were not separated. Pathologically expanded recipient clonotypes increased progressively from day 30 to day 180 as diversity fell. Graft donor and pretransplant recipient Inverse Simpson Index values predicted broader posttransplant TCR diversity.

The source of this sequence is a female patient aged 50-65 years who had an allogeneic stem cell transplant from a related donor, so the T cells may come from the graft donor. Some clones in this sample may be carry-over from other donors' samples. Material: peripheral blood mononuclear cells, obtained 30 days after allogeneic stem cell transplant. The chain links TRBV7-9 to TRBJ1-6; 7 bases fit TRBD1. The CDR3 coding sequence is TGTGCCAGCGGAGGGGGCGCGGTGTCACCCCTCCACTTT. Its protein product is CASGGGAVSPLHF.